These 18 T cell receptor beta chains were all obtained from the same sample, sequenced in a study of control samples from healthy donors and cancer patients. The table came from immunoSEQ multiplex PCR; TCRdb's copy has only in-frame clones and leaves some out. The profile shows 110,000 or so clones, roughly 80% of them singletons. Sequenced input: blood. The receptors originated from a woman aged 50 to 60 in good health.

The V gene is TRBV5-1, the J gene TRBJ1-1; D ambiguous. The V and J ends lost 4 bases and 7 bases respectively, with 11 bases between them. This CDR3 has 12 amino acids. Germline V gene data show CDR1 as SGHRS and CDR2 as YFSETQ. DNA for the CDR3: TGCGCCAGCAGCGCTGACCATGTTGAAGCTTTCTTT. It translates to CASSADHVEAFF.

The chain joins TRBV3-1 (or the pseudogene TRBV3-2) to TRBJ2-1; D assignment may be TRBD1 or TRBD2 (5 bases each). Trimming pared 3 bases from V and 0 bases from J, leaving 12 bases between. This CDR3 region has 16 residues. The V gene's germline CDR1 is LGHDT and CDR2 YNNKEL (reference sequence). CDR3 protein: CASSHIGASSYNEQFF. CDR3 sequence (DNA): TGTGCCAGCAGCCATATCGGGGCGAGCTCCTACAATGAGCAGTTCTTC.

This chain uses TRBV7-9 with TRBJ2-7; 9 nucleotides match TRBD1. Trimming cost V 2 bases and J 6 bases; bases outside gene matches: 11. The CDR3 totals 16 residues. Germline V lookup: CDR1 SEHNR, CDR2 FQNEAQ (reference sequence). The CDR3, as DNA: TGTGCCAGCAGCTTACCATCGTCTACAGGGGGCGGCGAGCAGTACTTC. It specifies CASSLPSSTGGGEQYF.

The chain couples TRBV9 to TRBJ1-2; maybe TRBD1 (6 bases). Deletions cut 2 bases from V and 7 bases from J, with 12 bases between. CDR3 size: 13 residues. Germline V CDR1 and CDR2: SGDLS, YYNGEE. The CDR3 here is CASSVDLTGGYTF. Written as DNA, the CDR3 is TGTGCCAGCAGCGTGGATTTGACAGGTGGCTACACCTTC.

This clone has only a few counts. This chain joins TRBV5-1 and TRBJ2-6, with 7 bases identical to TRBD1. The CDR3 runs to 17 residues. V lost 4 bases, J lost 0 bases, and 7 bases stayed unmatched. The germline V gene encodes CDR1 SGHRS and CDR2 YFSETQ. Written as DNA, the CDR3 is TGCGCCAGCAGCCGGACAGGCCCTTTCTCTGGGGCCAACGTCCTGACTTTC. Its translation: CASSRTGPFSGANVLTF. Based on the CDR3 plus reference TRBV5-1 and TRBJ2-6, the full variable domain is KAGVTQTPRYLIKTRGQQVTLSCSPISGHRSVSWYQQTPGQGLQFLFEYFSETQRNKGNFPGRFSGRQFSNSRSEMNVSTLELGDSALYLCASSRTGPFSGANVLTFGAGSRLTVL.

The rearrangement links TRBV5-1 to TRBJ2-2; 8 positions match TRBD2. CDR1 and CDR2 (germline): SGHRS, YFSETQ. Trimming took 4 bases from V and 0 from J; bases not matched to a gene: 2. The CDR3 has 15 residues. CDR3 bases: TGCGCCAGCAGCAATAGCGGGACGAACACCGGGGAGCTGTTTTTT. Its translation is CASSNSGTNTGELFF.

Of note for this clone: Sequence at one end of the junction differs from germline and may be a read error. The rearrangement joins TRBV11-2 to TRBJ1-1; 7 nucleotides match TRBD1. Germline loops: CDR1 SGHAT, CDR2 FQNNGV. The CDR3 covers 14 residues. CDR3: CASTLDRENTEAFF. The CDR3 DNA reads as TGTGCCAGCACCTTAGACAGGGAGAACACTGAAGCTTTCTTT.

The chain carries TRBV4-2 and TRBJ2-3; a possible D gene is TRBD1 (7 bases). Germline CDR1 LGHNA, CDR2 YNFKEQ. The V end lost 0 bases, the J end lost 4 bases, and 17 bases lay between the germline ends. The CDR3 is made up of 17 amino acids. DNA for the CDR3: TGTGCCAGCAGCCAAGATGATTCAGGGGGAGGCGCAGATACGCAGTATTTT. As protein: CASSQDDSGGGADTQYF.

A single count supports this clone. The CDR3 nucleotides read TGCGCCAGCAGCATCCGAGAGGGGGCGAATTCACCCCTCCACTTT. This encodes CASSIREGANSPLHF. J is TRBJ1-6 and V is TRBV5-1, with 7 bases that match TRBD1. The trim removed 4 bases at V and 7 bases at J, leaving 8 bases unmatched. The CDR3 length is 15 residues. Per the germline V gene, CDR1 is SGHRS and CDR2 is YFSETQ.

The chain has TRBV19 and TRBJ1-5; 7 bases fit TRBD1. Germline CDR1 is LNHDA and CDR2 is SQIVND (reference sequence). The CDR3 is 14 amino acids. V was clipped by 8 bases and J by 3 bases; unmatched bases: 7. CDR3 region: CASGLGQPNQPQHF. As DNA, the CDR3 is TGTGCCAGTGGACTGGGACAGCCCAATCAGCCCCAGCATTTT.

The chain couples TRBV6-5 to TRBJ1-2; the D gene is possibly TRBD1 (5 bases). V was shortened by 5 bases and J by 5 bases, with 12 bases between the two germline ends. The CDR3 runs to 13 residues. Germline loops: CDR1 MNHEY, CDR2 SVGAGI. The chain's CDR3 is CASSNLGGYGYTF. CDR3 in DNA: TGTGCCAGCAGTAACCTTGGGGGATATGGCTACACCTTC.

The CDR3 reads CASSPLGTTGANVLTF. In DNA, the CDR3 is TGTGCCAGCTCACCCCTAGGAACTACTGGGGCCAACGTCCTGACTTTC. J is TRBJ2-6 and V is TRBV18; D not certain. Looked up from germline, CDR1 is KGHSH and CDR2 is LQKENI. V lost 3 bases and J 2 bases, leaving 11 bases between the germline ends. The CDR3 loop spans 16 amino acids.

This clone was found many times. The chain employs TRBV7-8 and TRBJ2-1; 13 bases map to TRBD2. With 1 base clipped from V and 0 bases from J, the junction kept 9 bases outside the gene matches. The germline V gene encodes CDR1 SGHVS and CDR2 FQNEAQ. The CDR3 sequence is 20 residues long. The CDR3: CASSLGSGLAGLSSYNEQFF. The CDR3 DNA reads TGTGCCAGCAGCTTAGGATCGGGACTAGCGGGACTAAGCTCCTACAATGAGCAGTTCTTC.

V is TRBV5-1 and J is TRBJ1-1, with a tentative D call TRBD1 (5 bases). Germline CDR1 is SGHRS and CDR2 is YFSETQ. The V end was cut by 7 bases, the J end by 0 bases, with 10 bases between. The CDR3 has 13 amino acids. In DNA, the CDR3 is TGCGCCAGCGCCCGGGACTTGAACACTGAAGCTTTCTTT. It encodes CASARDLNTEAFF.

V is TRBV5-4 and J is TRBJ2-7; TRBD2 matches 16 bases. This CDR3 region has 18 residues. V shed 4 bases and J 1 base; nucleotides not matched to a gene: 8. Germline V gene data show CDR1 as SGHNT and CDR2 as YYREEE (reference sequence). The CDR3 DNA reads TGTGCCAGCAGCAGGGGACTAGCGGGAGGGGTCTCTTCCTACGAGCAGTACTTC. Its translation is CASSRGLAGGVSSYEQYF.

The chain uses TRBV27 and TRBJ2-3; D possibly corresponds to TRBD2 (6 bases). The CDR3 contains 15 residues. Trimming took off 3 bases at V and 1 base at J, with 11 bases between the two ends. The germline CDR1 and CDR2 sequences are MNHEY and SMNVEV (reference sequence). CDR3 sequence reads: CASSLGGDGTDTQYF. The CDR3 DNA follows: TGTGCCAGCAGTTTGGGGGGAGATGGCACAGATACGCAGTATTTT.

The chain is built from TRBV4-1 and TRBJ1-1; a weak D match, TRBD1 (6 bases). V lost 3 bases to trimming and J lost 2 bases, with 10 bases between them. CDR3 length equals 14 residues. CDR1 and CDR2 from the germline V gene are MGHRA and YSYEKL. The DNA of the CDR3 is TGCGCCAGCAGCCAGGGACACGCTAACACTGAAGCTTTCTTT. This gives the protein CASSQGHANTEAFF.

V and J are TRBV11-3 and TRBJ1-2, with 7 bases matching TRBD1. Germline CDR1 reads SGHNT; CDR2 reads YENEEA. Losses at the gene ends were 1 base for V and 0 bases for J; bases not matched to a gene: 2. The CDR3 has 15 residues. Written as DNA, the CDR3 is TGTGCCAGCAGCTTAGGAGGGACAGCTAACTATGGCTACACCTTC. Protein: CASSLGGTANYGYTF.